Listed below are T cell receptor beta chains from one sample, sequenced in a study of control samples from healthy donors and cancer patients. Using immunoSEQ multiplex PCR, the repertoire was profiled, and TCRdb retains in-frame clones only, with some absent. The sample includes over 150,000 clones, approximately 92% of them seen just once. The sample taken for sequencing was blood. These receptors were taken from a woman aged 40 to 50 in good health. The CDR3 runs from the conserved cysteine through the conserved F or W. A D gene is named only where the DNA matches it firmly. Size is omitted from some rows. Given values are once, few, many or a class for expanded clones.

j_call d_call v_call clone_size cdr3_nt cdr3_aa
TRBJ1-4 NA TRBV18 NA TGTGCCAGCTCACCGGGACGGAATGAAAAACTGTTTTTT CASSPGRNEKLFF
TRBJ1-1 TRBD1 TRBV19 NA TGTGCCAGTAGCTCTGACAGGGACGACACTGAAGCTTTCTTT CASSSDRDDTEAFF
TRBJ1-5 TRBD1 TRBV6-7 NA TGTGCCAGCGGGAGGACAGGGAGGAAGCCCCAGCATTTT CASGRTGRKPQHF
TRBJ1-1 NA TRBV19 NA TGTGCCAGTAGTCTACAGGGGAACACTGAAGCTTTCTTT CASSLQGNTEAFF
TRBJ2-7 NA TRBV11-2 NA TGTGCCAGCAGCCCTTCAGGGATAACCGCCTACGAGCAGTACTTC CASSPSGITAYEQYF
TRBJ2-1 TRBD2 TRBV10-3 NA TGTGCCATCAGTGAGTACACTAGCGGGAGCTCCTACAATGAGCAGTTCTTC CAISEYTSGSSYNEQFF
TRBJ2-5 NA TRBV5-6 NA TGTGCCGCAGGCCGCGGGGCCCAAGAGACCCAGTACTTC CAAGRGAQETQYF
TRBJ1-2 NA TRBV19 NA TGTGCCAGCGGAGAACTACCTAACTATGGCTACACCTTC CASGELPNYGYTF
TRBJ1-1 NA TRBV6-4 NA TGTGCCAGCAGCTTCGGCACAGGGACTGAAGCTTTCTTT CASSFGTGTEAFF
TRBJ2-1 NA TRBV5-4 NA TGTGCCAGCAGCTTGGCGGCGAGTGGGGTTTACAATGAGCAGTTCTTC CASSLAASGVYNEQFF
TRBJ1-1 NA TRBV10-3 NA TGTGCCATCAGCTGGGGACCCAAGCCCGACACTGAAGCTTTCTTT CAISWGPKPDTEAFF
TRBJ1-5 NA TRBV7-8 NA TGTGCCAGCAGCTTGGGGGAGTTATCCAATCAGCCCCAGCATTTT CASSLGELSNQPQHF
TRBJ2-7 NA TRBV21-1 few TGTGCCAGCAGCAAAGCGCGGAAGGAAGCCTACGAGCAGTACTTC CASSKARKEAYEQYF
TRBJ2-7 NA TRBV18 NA TGTGCCAGCTCACAGGGAGGCTACGAGCAGTACTTC CASSQGGYEQYF